These T cell receptor beta chains were read from a single sample in a study of identical twins. MiXCR was run by TCRdb on the 5' RACE reads, yielding one entry per CDR3 protein. The table includes about 690,000 distinct CDR3 sequences, 6.1% detected once. The specimen was naive T cells sorted from blood. These receptors all come from a man between 18 and 29 years old in good health. The CDR3 runs from the conserved cysteine through the conserved F or W. The D gene is left open where the match is weak. Only some rows state a clone size, as once, few, many or a class for expanded clones.

V	J	D	size	DNA	CDR3
TRBV5-1	TRBJ1-2	TRBD1	NA	TGCGCCAGCAGCTCCGACAGGGTCAGGAGTGGCTACACCTTC	CASSSDRVRSGYTF
TRBV28	TRBJ2-7	NA	few	TGTGCCAGCACTCCGGACCGCGACGAGCAGTACTTC	CASTPDRDEQYF
TRBV12-3/TRBV12-4	TRBJ1-2	NA	many	TGTGCCAGCAGTACAGGGAGGGAAGCAGGCGGCTACACCTTC	CASSTGREAGGYTF
TRBV2	TRBJ1-1	NA	many	TGTGCCAGCAGTGAAGCGGCCCGTTGGGAGGCTTTCTTT	CASSEAARWEAFF
TRBV6-1	TRBJ2-7	NA	few	TGTGCCAGCAGTACTGTGGTAGGCGAGCAGTACTTC	CASSTVVGEQYF
TRBV29-1	TRBJ2-2	NA	many	TGCAGCGTTGACTTCGTCGGGGAGCTGTTTTTT	CSVDFVGELFF
TRBV29-1	TRBJ2-1	TRBD2	many	TGCAGCGTTGAGTCTCGGCTAGCGGGAGACGGTGGCAATGAGCAGTTCTTC	CSVESRLAGDGGNEQFF
TRBV6-1	TRBJ1-1	NA	many	TGTGCCAGCAGTACGGGACGGCAAAACACTGAAGCTTTCTTT	CASSTGRQNTEAFF
TRBV7-9	TRBJ2-1	TRBD2	NA	TGTGCCAGCAGCACTCAGGGACTAGCGTATGTCAATGAGCAGTTCTTC	CASSTQGLAYVNEQFF
TRBV28	TRBJ2-7	NA	many	TGTGCCAGCAGTTTACTAGCCGAGCAGTACTTC	CASSLLAEQYF
TRBV20-1	TRBJ2-3	NA	few	TGCAGTGCTACGGGAGCTGGGGGGGATACGCAGTATTTT	CSATGAGGDTQYF
TRBV20-1	TRBJ2-3	NA	few	TGCAGTGCTAATGGGGGGACAGATACGCAGTATTTT	CSANGGTDTQYF
TRBV13	TRBJ2-7	TRBD1	few	TGTGCCAGCAGCTCACACACCGACAGGGGAGGCTACGAGCAGTACTTC	CASSSHTDRGGYEQYF
TRBV6-5	TRBJ1-5	NA	few	TGTGCCAGCAGTTACTCTAGGGCTGCGGAGCAGCCCCAGCATTTT	CASSYSRAAEQPQHF
TRBV29-1	TRBJ2-1	NA	many	TGCAGCGTTGAAGGGAGGAGCCTTACCTACAATGAGCAGTTCTTC	CSVEGRSLTYNEQFF
TRBV29-1	TRBJ2-1	TRBD2	many	TGCAGCGTGGACGCTAGCGGATCGCAGTTCTTC	CSVDASGSQFF
TRBV29-1	TRBJ2-7	NA	many	TGCAGCGTTGATAAGGGGGGGAACGAGCAGTACTTC	CSVDKGGNEQYF
TRBV4-2	TRBJ2-4	TRBD1	NA	TGTGCCAGCAGCCAAGAATCCGCTCTTTCAGGGGGAGCCAAAAACATTCAGTACTTC	CASSQESALSGGAKNIQYF
TRBV5-1	TRBJ2-2	NA	NA	TGCGCCAGCAGCTTGGAGCCACTCGGTAGCGGAGACGGGGAGCTGTTTTTT	CASSLEPLGSGDGELFF
TRBV5-1	TRBJ1-1	NA	many	TGCGCCAGCAGCTCCCAAGACAGGAACACTGAAGCTTTCTTT	CASSSQDRNTEAFF
TRBV11-1	TRBJ2-5	NA	many	TGTGCCCGATTCGGGTGGGCGGGCGAGACCCAGTACTTC	CARFGWAGETQYF
TRBV27	TRBJ2-1	NA	few	TGTGCCAGCAGTTTTCTGAATGTCAATGAGCAGTTCTTC	CASSFLNVNEQFF
TRBV25-1	TRBJ2-7	NA	many	TGTGCCAGCAGTGAATATAGGGGGGGGGAGAGAGCCTACGAGCAGTACTTC	CASSEYRGGERAYEQYF
TRBV11-2	TRBJ1-4	TRBD1	NA	TGTGCCAGCAGCCTCGGGACAGGGAGTGAAAAACTGTTTTTT	CASSLGTGSEKLFF